These 7 T cell receptor beta chains were sequenced from one sample in a study of T cell repertoires in cytomegalovirus infection (dated by TCRdb to the late 2010s). TCRdb names Illumina HiSeq 1500 as the instrument used. TCRdb reprocessed the public reads (quality trimming at Q25 with fastp, clone calling with MiXCR) and kept in-frame beta chains. Here each entry gathers all rows of one CDR3 protein and keeps the most common genes and DNA. This sample holds about 260,000 distinct CDR3 sequences; approximately 13% were observed only once. Around 8.8% of the sample lies in the top ten. The specimen sequenced was PBMCs. These receptors came from a human donor in good health (CMV status not recorded). Some clones in this sample may be carry-over from other donors' samples.

The chain is built from TRBV19 and TRBJ2-1; 10 bases fit TRBD2. Germline CDR1 reads LNHDA; CDR2 reads SQIVND (reference sequence). The V gene end was trimmed by 10 bases and the J gene end by 3 bases; junction bases not matched to a gene: 3. This CDR3 comprises 13 residues. The CDR3 nucleotides are TGTGCCACTACTAGCGGGAACTACAATGAGCAGTTCTTC. It yields the protein CATTSGNYNEQFF.

This rearrangement joins TRBV7-9 to TRBJ2-5; no clear D. The CDR3 loop spans 14 amino acids. V was shortened by 5 bases and J by 5 bases, with 15 bases between the two germline ends. The germline V gene encodes CDR1 SEHNR and CDR2 FQNEAQ (reference sequence). CDR3 sequence: CASSRERSRETQYF. The CDR3 DNA sequence: TGTGCCAGCAGCAGAGAACGGAGCAGGGAGACCCAGTACTTC. The entire variable domain, with the rest obtained from reference TRBV7-9 and TRBJ2-5, is as follows: DTGVSQNPRHKITKRGQNVTFRCDPISEHNRLYWYRQTLGQGPEFLTYFQNEAQLEKSRLLSDRFSAERPKGSFSTLEIQRTEQGDSAMYLCASSRERSRETQYFGPGTRLLVL.

This clonotype was picked up many times. V and J are TRBV7-2 and TRBJ1-6, with TRBD1 identical over 10 bases. Germline V CDR1 and CDR2: SGHTA, FQGNSA. The CDR3 runs 14 residues. With V trimmed by 5 bases and J by 8 bases, 3 bases remained unmatched. CDR3 coding DNA: TGTGCCAGCAGCATCGACAGGGGGCATTCACCCCTCCACTTT. Protein sequence: CASSIDRGHSPLHF.

At least ten counts were recorded for this clonotype. The rearrangement joins TRBV7-2 to TRBJ2-5; TRBD1 matches at 7 bases. CDR1 is SGHTA, CDR2 FQGNSA, per germline. The CDR3 sequence is 14 residues long. The junction had 5 bases not matched to a gene; V was cut back by 2 bases and J by 5 bases. The CDR3 region is CASSLRGRYETQYF. DNA for the CDR3: TGTGCCAGCAGCTTAAGGGGGCGGTATGAGACCCAGTACTTC.

This clonotype showed up many times. The chain has TRBV2 and TRBJ1-2; maybe TRBD1 (6 bases). The CDR3 spans 14 residues. Germline CDR1 and CDR2: SNHLY and FYNNEI. V lost 3 bases to trimming and J lost 2 bases, with 10 bases between them. Here the CDR3 reads CASSEPGANYGYTF. The CDR3 DNA reads as TGTGCCAGCAGTGAGCCAGGGGCCAACTATGGCTACACCTTC. Using reference TRBV2 and TRBJ1-2 for the parts outside the CDR3, the full variable domain is EPEVTQTPSHQVTQMGQEVILRCVPISNHLYFYWYRQILGQKVEFLVSFYNNEISEKSEIFDDQFSVERPDGSNFTLKIRSTKLEDSAMYFCASSEPGANYGYTFGSGTRLTVV.

The chain is built from TRBV6-6 and TRBJ1-5; no clear D gene. The germline V gene encodes CDR1 MNHNY and CDR2 SVGAGI (reference sequence). The CDR3 covers 18 residues. V was clipped by 2 bases and J by 0 bases, with 17 bases between them. As DNA, the CDR3 is TGTGCCAGCAGTTACCTATCCGCGGGCAGTCATAGCAATCAGCCCCAGCATTTT. Translating gives CASSYLSAGSHSNQPQHF.

This clonotype was seen a handful of times. The CDR3 loop reads CASSIPAGELFF. CDR3 coding DNA: TGTGCCAGTAGTATTCCGGCCGGGGAGCTGTTTTTT. The chain uses TRBV19 and TRBJ2-2; D is ambiguous. Germline values: CDR1 LNHDA, CDR2 SQIVND (reference sequence). With 3 bases removed from V and 6 bases from J, the gap between germline ends came to 5 bases. This CDR3 has 12 residues.